One and the same sample provided the 27 T cell receptor beta chains below, sequenced in a study of technical replicates of blood from a few donors. Profiling relied on immunoSEQ multiplex PCR, and the TCRdb table lists in-frame clones only, not all of them. The sample holds tens of thousands of clones, roughly 98% seen once. The sample was T cells isolated from PBMCs. The receptor source for this set is a human donor in good health.

J is TRBJ2-2 and V is TRBV9; unclear D gene. Germline V lookup: CDR1 SGDLS, CDR2 YYNGEE. This CDR3 is 12 amino acids long. V lost 0 bases and J lost 7, with 4 bases in between. DNA of the CDR3: TGTGCCAGCAGCGTAGCCCGCGGGGAGCTGTTTTTT. It translates to CASSVARGELFF. Full variable domain (rest looked up from reference TRBV9 and TRBJ2-2): DSGVTQTPKHLITATGQRVTLRCSPRSGDLSVYWYQQSLDQGLQFLIQYYNGEERAKGNILERFSAQQFPDLHSELNLSSLELGDSALYFCASSVARGELFFGEGSRLTVL.

The V call is TRBV30, the J call TRBJ2-3; TRBD1 matches at 10 bases. Germline values: CDR1 GTSNPN, CDR2 SVGIG (reference sequence). The CDR3 is 13 residues long. The V segment lost 2 bases and the J segment 9 bases; nucleotides outside the gene matches: 5. Here the CDR3 DNA reads TGTGCCTGGAGTCCGCAGACAGGGGGCACGCAGTATTTT. It translates to CAWSPQTGGTQYF.

This chain joins TRBV4-1 and TRBJ2-7, with D unclear. Germline V CDR1 and CDR2: MGHRA, YSYEKL. The CDR3 consists of 11 residues. Trimming pared 5 bases from V and 2 bases from J, leaving 4 bases between. This chain's CDR3 is CASSSAYEQYF. CDR3 bases: TGCGCCAGCAGCAGCGCCTACGAGCAGTACTTC.

The V call is TRBV5-4, the J call TRBJ1-1, with a weak D call TRBD1 (5 bases). This CDR3 is built from 14 residues. Per the germline V gene, CDR1 is SGHNT and CDR2 is YYREEE (reference sequence). Trimming cost V 4 bases and J 3 bases, with 13 bases left between them. The CDR3 sequence is CASSLETGYTEAFF. The CDR3 DNA sequence: TGTGCCAGCAGCCTGGAAACAGGCTACACTGAAGCTTTCTTT.

The chain joins TRBV30 to TRBJ1-6; 7 bases map to TRBD1. This CDR3 has 13 amino acids. V was pared by 4 bases and J by 7 bases, with 4 bases of the junction left unmatched. Germline loops: CDR1 GTSNPN, CDR2 SVGIG (reference sequence). CDR3 nucleotides: TGTGCCTGGACAAAGGGGGCCAATTCACCCCTCCACTTT. It encodes CAWTKGANSPLHF.

The rearrangement uses TRBV5-4 and TRBJ2-1, with 8 bases fitting TRBD1. CDR3 length: 15 amino acids. CDR1 and CDR2 from the germline V gene are SGHNT and YYREEE (reference sequence). J was trimmed by 2 bases and V by 4 bases; bases with no gene match: 5. The CDR3 spells CASSPRTGTYNEQFF. The CDR3 DNA reads TGTGCCAGCAGCCCAAGGACAGGGACCTACAATGAGCAGTTCTTC.

The chain has TRBV4-1 and TRBJ2-3, with TRBD2 matching 7 bases. The germline CDR1 and CDR2 sequences are MGHRA and YSYEKL. The CDR3 runs 17 residues. The V segment lost 4 bases and the J segment 0 bases; nucleotides outside the gene matches: 10. In DNA, the CDR3 is TGCGCCAGCAGCCCAGTGGGACTATCTACTAGCACAGATACGCAGTATTTT. Protein product: CASSPVGLSTSTDTQYF.

The CDR3 DNA reads as TGTGCCAGCAGCTTAGATCGTTTACTAGCCAAAAACATTCAGTACTTC. It codes for CASSLDRLLAKNIQYF. The chain carries TRBV7-9 and TRBJ2-4; no firm D call. The V and J ends lost 1 base and 0 bases respectively, with 10 bases between them. The CDR3 has 16 residues. Germline V gene lookup returns CDR1 SEHNR and CDR2 FQNEAQ (reference sequence).

The J gene is TRBJ2-7, the V gene TRBV7-2; no definite D call. The CDR3 totals 15 residues. Trimming took 1 base from V and 1 from J, leaving 11 bases between them. The germline V gene encodes CDR1 SGHTA and CDR2 FQGNSA. The chain's CDR3 is CASSLEGYRSYEQYF. The DNA of the CDR3 is TGTGCCAGCAGCTTAGAAGGTTACAGATCCTACGAGCAGTACTTC.

This chain uses TRBV18 with TRBJ1-5, with 7 positions matching TRBD1. Germline loops: CDR1 KGHSH, CDR2 LQKENI. J lost 0 bases, V lost 3 bases, and 5 bases had no gene match. CDR3 length equals 16 residues. CDR3 sequence: CASSPGQTDSNQPQHF. CDR3 nucleotide sequence: TGTGCCAGCTCACCGGGACAGACTGATAGCAATCAGCCCCAGCATTTT.

The genes are TRBV5-6 and TRBJ1-6, with a possible D match to TRBD1 (5 bases). This CDR3 is built from 13 residues. Germline CDR1 is SGHDT and CDR2 is YYEEEE. Trimming removed 3 bases from V and 9 bases from J, with 10 bases in between. This chain's CDR3 is CASSWGLGSPLHF. The CDR3 DNA is TGTGCCAGCAGCTGGGGACTTGGTTCACCCCTCCACTTT. The full variable domain, in which reference TRBV5-6 and TRBJ1-6 provide the parts outside the CDR3, is DAGVTQSPTHLIKTRGQQVTLRCSPKSGHDTVSWYQQALGQGPQFIFQYYEEEERQRGNFPDRFSGHQFPNYSSELNVNALLLGDSALYLCASSWGLGSPLHFGNGTRLTVT.

This rearrangement joins TRBV2 to TRBJ2-7, with D possibly TRBD2 on 5 matching bases. The V gene lost 2 bases and the J gene lost 0 bases, with 17 bases spanning the gap. CDR1 is SNHLY and CDR2 is FYNNEI in the germline V gene. This CDR3 comprises 17 residues. CDR3 residues: CASSESGVGVSSYEQYF. Written as DNA, the CDR3 is TGTGCCAGCAGTGAATCCGGGGTCGGGGTAAGCTCCTACGAGCAGTACTTC.

The chain carries TRBV6-5 and TRBJ1-2; no firm D call. This CDR3 region has 16 residues. The germline V gene has CDR1 MNHEY and CDR2 SVGAGI. Trimming shortened V by 2 bases and J by 5 bases, and 18 bases separated the two germline ends. The CDR3, as DNA: TGTGCCAGCAGTTACAGCCCGAGGGAACCTTTATATGGCTACACCTTC. It encodes CASSYSPREPLYGYTF.

This sequence joins TRBV6-5 and TRBJ2-1; 7 nucleotides align to TRBD1. V lost 5 bases, J lost 10 bases, and 5 bases stayed unmatched. In germline, CDR1 is MNHEY, CDR2 SVGAGI. This CDR3 is 12 amino acids long. CDR3 sequence reads: CASSNQGDEQFF. For the CDR3, the DNA is TGTGCCAGCAGTAACCAGGGGGACGAGCAGTTCTTC.

The V and J genes are TRBV4-1 and TRBJ2-5, with 7 bases lining up with TRBD2. Trimming removed 1 base from V and 5 bases from J; junction bases left unmatched: 7. The germline gives CDR1 MGHRA, CDR2 YSYEKL. This CDR3 is built from 15 residues. In nucleotides, the CDR3 is TGCGCCAGCAGCCAAGGAAAGGGACTATGGGAGACCCAGTACTTC. This translates into CASSQGKGLWETQYF.

J is TRBJ1-2 and V is TRBV11-2, with 7 bases identical to TRBD1. The CDR3 runs to 16 residues. V trimming: 4 bases; J trimming: 4 bases; junction bases outside the gene matches: 12. Germline V gene data show CDR1 as SGHAT and CDR2 as FQNNGV. The CDR3 is CASSWAEQGHFYGYTF. The CDR3 DNA reads TGTGCCAGCAGCTGGGCGGAACAGGGGCATTTCTATGGCTACACCTTC.

The chain links TRBV29-1 to TRBJ2-3, with TRBD2 matching 15 bases. V dropped 6 bases and J dropped 2; count of bases not matched to a gene: 6. CDR1 SQVTM and CDR2 ANQGSEA come from the germline V gene. This CDR3 spans 16 amino acids. In DNA, the CDR3 is TGCAGCGTGGAGGGGACTAGCGGGGGGACCACAGATACGCAGTATTTT. It yields the protein CSVEGTSGGTTDTQYF.

The chain uses TRBV10-1 and TRBJ1-4, with D unresolved. Germline V gives CDR1 WNHNN, CDR2 SYGVQD (reference sequence). V was cut by 3 bases and J by 4 bases, with 12 bases left in between. This CDR3 is 15 amino acids long. The CDR3 protein is CASSDGTVGNEKLFF. The CDR3 region has the DNA TGCGCCAGCAGTGATGGTACAGTCGGTAATGAAAAACTGTTTTTT.

The chain is built from TRBV9 and TRBJ2-2, with TRBD2 as a possible D gene (6 bases). The CDR3 loop spans 15 amino acids. V gave up 6 bases and J gave up 4 bases, with 16 bases separating them. From germline, CDR1 is SGDLS and CDR2 YYNGEE. The CDR3 protein is CASTRDLRTTGELFF. CDR3 coding DNA: TGTGCCAGCACTCGGGACTTAAGAACCACCGGGGAGCTGTTTTTT.

This chain connects TRBV28 to TRBJ2-3; D may be TRBD1 (7 bases). CDR1 and CDR2 from the germline V gene are MDHEN and SYDVKM. The length of the CDR3 is 14 residues. CDR3 nucleotides: TGTGCAACCTCAGGGGGGCAGATAACAGATACGCAGTATTTT. Its translation is CATSGGQITDTQYF.

The chain employs TRBV19 and TRBJ2-1, with D maybe TRBD2 (6 bases). The CDR3 runs to 16 residues. Trimming left V 5 bases short and J 0 bases short, with 14 bases between. The germline gives CDR1 LNHDA, CDR2 SQIVND (reference sequence). The CDR3 protein is CASSFLAISSYNEQFF. For the CDR3, the DNA is TGTGCCAGTAGTTTCCTAGCGATTAGCTCCTACAATGAGCAGTTCTTC.

The CDR3 reads CAWTHRGTKREKLFF. CDR3 coding DNA: TGTGCCTGGACCCACCGCGGGACCAAAAGGGAAAAACTGTTTTTT. The chain has TRBV30 and TRBJ1-4; possibly TRBD1 for D (5 bases). Germline V gives CDR1 GTSNPN, CDR2 SVGIG (reference sequence). V dropped 4 bases and J dropped 8 bases, with 20 bases sitting between them. The CDR3 is 15 residues long.

The V and J genes are TRBV18 and TRBJ2-1; TRBD2 matches at 9 bases. After removal of 3 bases from V and 9 bases from J, the junction contained 9 bases not matched to a gene. The length of the CDR3 is 15 residues. Looked up from germline, CDR1 is KGHSH and CDR2 is LQKENI. CDR3 in amino acids: CASSPSGSPGGEQFF. CDR3 nucleotide sequence: TGTGCCAGCTCACCTAGCGGGAGCCCAGGGGGTGAGCAGTTCTTC. The full variable domain, completed using reference TRBV18 and TRBJ2-1, is NAGVMQNPRHLVRRRGQEARLRCSPMKGHSHVYWYRQLPEEGLKFMVYLQKENIIDESGMPKERFSAEFPKEGPSILRIQQVVRGDSAAYFCASSPSGSPGGEQFFGPGTRLTVL.

This chain connects TRBV25-1 to TRBJ1-1; the D is unclear. The CDR3 is made up of 15 amino acids. Germline V CDR1 and CDR2: MGHDK, SYGVNS. Trimming left V 0 bases short and J 3 bases short, with 11 bases between. This CDR3 is CASSEYKRGYTEAFF. CDR3 sequence (DNA): TGTGCCAGCAGTGAATATAAGCGCGGTTACACTGAAGCTTTCTTT. The whole variable domain, remainder taken from reference TRBV25-1 and TRBJ1-1, is EADIYQTPRYLVIGTGKKITLECSQTMGHDKMYWYQQDPGMELHLIHYSYGVNSTEKGDLSSESTVSRIRTEHFPLTLESARPSHTSQYLCASSEYKRGYTEAFFGQGTRLTVV.

V and J are TRBV5-5 and TRBJ2-2, with TRBD1 identical over 9 bases. The CDR3 contains 18 residues. Germline trimming cut 0 bases from V and 5 bases from J; bases unmatched to any gene: 11. CDR1 and CDR2 (germline): SGHKS, YYEKEE (reference sequence). The CDR3 DNA is TGTGCCAGCAGCTTGGAATGGGGACAGGGATGGGATACCGGGGAGCTGTTTTTT. It specifies CASSLEWGQGWDTGELFF.

CDR3 sequence reads: CSVEDFTGTGANVLTF. Written as DNA, the CDR3 is TGCAGCGTTGAAGATTTCACGGGGACTGGGGCCAACGTCCTGACTTTC. The chain carries TRBV29-1 and TRBJ2-6; D is possibly TRBD2 (5 bases). The CDR3 is 16 residues long. V lost 0 bases, J lost 2 bases, and 11 bases lay in between. CDR1 SQVTM and CDR2 ANQGSEA come from the germline V gene.

The V gene is TRBV10-3, the J gene TRBJ2-5; D remains ambiguous. V was clipped by 5 bases and J by 4 bases, with 14 bases between them. This CDR3 contains 14 residues. In germline, CDR1 is ENHRY, CDR2 SYGVKD. DNA for the CDR3: TGTGCCATCAGTCCTCAGACATATCCAGAGACCCAGTACTTC. Translation: CAISPQTYPETQYF.